This TCR beta chain was recovered during a study of Graves' ophthalmopathy and Graves' hyperthyroidism. Study outcomes and limitations: Ophthalmopathy was separated from stable hyperthyroidism by a 13-signature model with approximately 90% sensitivity and around 81% specificity.

The CDR3 loop spans 14 amino acids. The germline gives CDR1 MNHEY, CDR2 SVGEGT. V was shortened by 5 bases and J by 2 bases, with 10 bases between the two germline ends. Amplification of TCR beta CDR3 regions used RNA transcripts. An initial RT-PCR round employing HTBI primers preceded a second-round multiplex PCR. TCRdb re-called the multiplex PCR reads with MiXCR, one entry per CDR3 protein. The sample yields 300,000 to 400,000 distinct CDR3 sequences, about a sixth seen once. CAS ≥3, NOSPECS ≥4, moderate-to-severe activity and duration under 3 months marked donors with ophthalmopathy. This clonotype occurred many times. What it binds is not known.

The sequenced sample was peripheral blood. The gene calls are TRBV6-2 or TRBV6-3 and TRBJ1-5; D uncertain. This receptor was obtained from an adult man with Graves' ophthalmopathy. CDR3 nucleotides: TGTGCCAGCAGTCCACTTGACGGCAATCAGCCCCAGCATTTT. It is translated as CASSPLDGNQPQHF.